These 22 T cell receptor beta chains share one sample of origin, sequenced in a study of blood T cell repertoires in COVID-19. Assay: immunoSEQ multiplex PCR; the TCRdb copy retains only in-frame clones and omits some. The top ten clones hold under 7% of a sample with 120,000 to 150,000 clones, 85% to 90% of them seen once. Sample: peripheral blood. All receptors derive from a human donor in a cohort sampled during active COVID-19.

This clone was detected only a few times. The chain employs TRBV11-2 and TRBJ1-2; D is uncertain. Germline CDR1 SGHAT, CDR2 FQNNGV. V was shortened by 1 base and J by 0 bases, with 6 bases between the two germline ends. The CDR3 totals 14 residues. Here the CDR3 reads CASSLVQTNYGYTF. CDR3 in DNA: TGTGCCAGCAGCTTAGTACAGACTAACTATGGCTACACCTTC.

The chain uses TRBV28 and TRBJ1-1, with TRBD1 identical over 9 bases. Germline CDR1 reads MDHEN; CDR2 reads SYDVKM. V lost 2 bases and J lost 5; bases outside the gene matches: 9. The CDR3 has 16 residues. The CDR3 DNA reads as TGTGCCAGCAGTTTAACCGGGACAGGGTTAGGGACTGAAGCTTTCTTT. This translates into CASSLTGTGLGTEAFF.

CDR3 sequence: CATSGGAGVRKNEQFF. The CDR3 bases are TGTGCCACCAGTGGGGGTGCGGGAGTGAGGAAAAATGAGCAGTTCTTC. The chain employs TRBV24-1 and TRBJ2-1; 7 positions match TRBD2. This CDR3 spans 16 amino acids. Germline CDR1 is KGHDR and CDR2 is SFDVKD. The ends lost 5 bases at V and 7 bases at J; junction bases unmatched: 13.

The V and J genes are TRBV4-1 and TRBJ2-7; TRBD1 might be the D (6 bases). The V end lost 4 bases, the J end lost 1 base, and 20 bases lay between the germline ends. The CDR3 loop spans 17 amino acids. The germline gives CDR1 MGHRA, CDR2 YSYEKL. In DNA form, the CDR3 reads TGCGCCAGCAGCCCCTGGCCCAAGACAGGAAATTCCTACGAGCAGTACTTC. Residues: CASSPWPKTGNSYEQYF.

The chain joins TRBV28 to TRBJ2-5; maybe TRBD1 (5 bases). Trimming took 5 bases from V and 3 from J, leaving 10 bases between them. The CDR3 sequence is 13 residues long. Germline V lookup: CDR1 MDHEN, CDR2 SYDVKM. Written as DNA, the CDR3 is TGTGCCAGCAGTCCCGACAGAAAAGAGACCCAGTACTTC. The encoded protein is CASSPDRKETQYF.

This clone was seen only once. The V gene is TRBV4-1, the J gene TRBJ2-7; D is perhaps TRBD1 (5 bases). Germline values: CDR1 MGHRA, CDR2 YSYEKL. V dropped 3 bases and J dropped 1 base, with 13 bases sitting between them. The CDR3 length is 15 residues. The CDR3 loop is CASSHPQGRSYEQYF. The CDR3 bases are TGCGCCAGCAGCCATCCTCAGGGAAGGTCCTACGAGCAGTACTTC.

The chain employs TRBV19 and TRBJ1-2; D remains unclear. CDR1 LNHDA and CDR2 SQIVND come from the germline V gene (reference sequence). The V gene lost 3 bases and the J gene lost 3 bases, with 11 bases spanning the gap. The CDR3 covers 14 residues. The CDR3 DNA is TGTGCCAGTAGTATTACCTGGTCAGACTATGGCTACACCTTC. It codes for CASSITWSDYGYTF.

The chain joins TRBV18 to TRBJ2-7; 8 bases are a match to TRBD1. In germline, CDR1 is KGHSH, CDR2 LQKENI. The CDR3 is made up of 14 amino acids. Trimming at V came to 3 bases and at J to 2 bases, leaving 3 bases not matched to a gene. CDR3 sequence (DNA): TGTGCCAGCTCACCTGGGACAGGAGCCTACGAGCAGTACTTC. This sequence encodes CASSPGTGAYEQYF.

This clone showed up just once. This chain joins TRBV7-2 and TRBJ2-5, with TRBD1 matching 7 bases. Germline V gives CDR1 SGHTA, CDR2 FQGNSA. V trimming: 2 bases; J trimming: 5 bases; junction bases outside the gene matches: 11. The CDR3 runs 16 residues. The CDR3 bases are TGTGCCAGCAGCTTACGGGACAGAGGGTTTTGGGAGACCCAGTACTTC. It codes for CASSLRDRGFWETQYF.

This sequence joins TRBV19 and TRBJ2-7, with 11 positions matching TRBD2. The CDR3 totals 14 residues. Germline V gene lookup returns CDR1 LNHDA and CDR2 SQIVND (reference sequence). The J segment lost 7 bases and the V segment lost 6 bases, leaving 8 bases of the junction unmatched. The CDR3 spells CASRGTSGVREQYF. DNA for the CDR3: TGTGCCAGTAGGGGGACTAGCGGCGTGAGGGAGCAGTACTTC. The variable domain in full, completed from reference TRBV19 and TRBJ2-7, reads DGGITQSPKYLFRKEGQNVTLSCEQNLNHDAMYWYRQDPGQGLRLIYYSQIVNDFQKGDIAEGYSVSREKKESFPLTVTSAQKNPTAFYLCASRGTSGVREQYFGPGTRLTVT.

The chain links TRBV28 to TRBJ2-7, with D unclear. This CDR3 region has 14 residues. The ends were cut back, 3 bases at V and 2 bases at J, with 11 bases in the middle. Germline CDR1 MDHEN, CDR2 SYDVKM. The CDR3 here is CASSFSGPAYEQYF. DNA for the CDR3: TGTGCCAGCAGTTTCTCGGGTCCTGCCTACGAGCAGTACTTC. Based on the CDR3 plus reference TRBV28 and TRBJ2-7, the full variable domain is DVKVTQSSRYLVKRTGEKVFLECVQDMDHENMFWYRQDPGLGLRLIYFSYDVKMKEKGDIPEGYSVSREKKERFSLILESASTNQTSMYLCASSFSGPAYEQYFGPGTRLTVT.

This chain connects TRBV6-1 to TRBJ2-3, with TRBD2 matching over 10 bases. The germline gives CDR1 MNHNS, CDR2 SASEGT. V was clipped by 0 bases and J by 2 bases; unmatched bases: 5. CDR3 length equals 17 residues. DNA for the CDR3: TGTGCCAGCAGTGAAGCGCTAGCGGGGGCCCACACAGATACGCAGTATTTT. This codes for CASSEALAGAHTDTQYF.

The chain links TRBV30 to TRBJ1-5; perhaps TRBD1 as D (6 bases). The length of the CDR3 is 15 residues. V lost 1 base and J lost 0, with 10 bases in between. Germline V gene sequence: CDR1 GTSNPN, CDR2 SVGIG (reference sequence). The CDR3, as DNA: TGTGCCTGGAGTGAGGGGGGGCTTAGCAATCAGCCCCAGCATTTT. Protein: CAWSEGGLSNQPQHF.

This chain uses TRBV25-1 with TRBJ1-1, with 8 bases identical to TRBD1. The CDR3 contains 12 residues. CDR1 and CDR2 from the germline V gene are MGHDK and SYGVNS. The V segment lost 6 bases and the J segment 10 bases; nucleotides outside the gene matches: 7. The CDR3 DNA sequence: TGTGCCAGCAGGGGAGAGGACAGGGTAGCTTTCTTT. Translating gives CASRGEDRVAFF.

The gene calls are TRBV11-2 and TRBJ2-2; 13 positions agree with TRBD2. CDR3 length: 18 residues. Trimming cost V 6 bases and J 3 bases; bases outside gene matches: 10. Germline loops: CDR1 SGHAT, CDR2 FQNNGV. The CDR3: CASRHFRTSGRHTGELFF. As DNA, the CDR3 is TGTGCCAGCAGGCACTTTCGGACTAGCGGGAGACACACCGGGGAGCTGTTTTTT. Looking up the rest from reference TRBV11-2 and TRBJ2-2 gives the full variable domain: EAGVAQSPRYKIIEKRQSVAFWCNPISGHATLYWYQQILGQGPKLLIQFQNNGVVDDSQLPKDRFSAERLKGVDSTLKIQPAKLEDSAVYLCASRHFRTSGRHTGELFFGEGSRLTVL.

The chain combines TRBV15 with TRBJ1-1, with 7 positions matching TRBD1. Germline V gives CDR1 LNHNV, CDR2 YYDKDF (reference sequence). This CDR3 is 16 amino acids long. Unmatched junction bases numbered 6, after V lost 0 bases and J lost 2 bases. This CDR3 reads CATSRDWDSLNTEAFF. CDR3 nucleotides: TGTGCCACCAGCAGAGATTGGGACAGTCTAAACACTGAAGCTTTCTTT.

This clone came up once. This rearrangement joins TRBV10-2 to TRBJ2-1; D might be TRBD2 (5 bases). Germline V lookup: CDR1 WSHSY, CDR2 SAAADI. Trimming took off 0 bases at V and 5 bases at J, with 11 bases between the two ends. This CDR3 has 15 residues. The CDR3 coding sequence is TGCGCCAGCAGTGAGTCGGACTGGGCCGACAATGAGCAGTTCTTC. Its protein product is CASSESDWADNEQFF.

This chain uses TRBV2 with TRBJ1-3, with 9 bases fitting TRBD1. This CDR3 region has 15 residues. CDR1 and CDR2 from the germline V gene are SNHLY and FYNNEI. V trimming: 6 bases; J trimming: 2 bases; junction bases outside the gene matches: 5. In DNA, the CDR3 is TGTGCCAGCAGACTCACAGGGGGCACTGGAAACACCATATATTTT. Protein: CASRLTGGTGNTIYF. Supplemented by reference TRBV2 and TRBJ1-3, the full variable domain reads EPEVTQTPSHQVTQMGQEVILRCVPISNHLYFYWYRQILGQKVEFLVSFYNNEISEKSEIFDDQFSVERPDGSNFTLKIRSTKLEDSAMYFCASRLTGGTGNTIYFGEGSWLTVV.

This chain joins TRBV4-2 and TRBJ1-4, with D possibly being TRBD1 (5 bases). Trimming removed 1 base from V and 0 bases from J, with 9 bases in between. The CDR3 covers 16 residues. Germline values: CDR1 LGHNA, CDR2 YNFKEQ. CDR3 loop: CASSQARGTTNEKLFF. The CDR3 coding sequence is TGTGCCAGCAGCCAAGCCCGGGGGACAACTAATGAAAAACTGTTTTTT.

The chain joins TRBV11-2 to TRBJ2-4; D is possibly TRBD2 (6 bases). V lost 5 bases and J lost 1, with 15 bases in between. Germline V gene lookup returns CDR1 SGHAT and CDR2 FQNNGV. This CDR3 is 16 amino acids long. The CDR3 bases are TGTGCCAGCAGCCTTAGCGGATACGAGGCCAAAAACATTCAGTACTTC. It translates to CASSLSGYEAKNIQYF. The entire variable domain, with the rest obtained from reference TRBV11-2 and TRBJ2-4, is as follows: EAGVAQSPRYKIIEKRQSVAFWCNPISGHATLYWYQQILGQGPKLLIQFQNNGVVDDSQLPKDRFSAERLKGVDSTLKIQPAKLEDSAVYLCASSLSGYEAKNIQYFGAGTRLSVL.

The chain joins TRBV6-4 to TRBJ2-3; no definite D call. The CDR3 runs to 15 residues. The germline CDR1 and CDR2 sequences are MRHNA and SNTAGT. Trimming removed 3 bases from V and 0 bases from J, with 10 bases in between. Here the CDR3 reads CASSERGLSTDTQYF. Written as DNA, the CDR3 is TGTGCCAGCAGTGAACGCGGCCTGAGCACAGATACGCAGTATTTT.

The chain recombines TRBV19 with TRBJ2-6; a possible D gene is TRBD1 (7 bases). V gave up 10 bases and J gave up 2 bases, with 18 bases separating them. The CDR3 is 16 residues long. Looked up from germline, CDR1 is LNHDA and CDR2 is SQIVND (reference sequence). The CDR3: CATSRGRFTGANVLTF. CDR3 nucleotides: TGTGCCACGTCCAGGGGGAGGTTTACTGGGGCCAACGTCCTGACTTTC.